This T cell receptor (beta chain) was identified during a study of Graves' ophthalmopathy and Graves' hyperthyroidism (dated by TCRdb to the late 2010s). Background on the whole study: Peripheral blood was collected at initial diagnosis, before any treatment. To tell Graves' ophthalmopathy apart from Graves' hyperthyroidism, and to predict which patients would progress to ophthalmopathy, the study relied on TCR beta repertoire signatures. In total, 135 blood samples were TCR-sequenced: approximately 42 ophthalmopathy, about 75 hyperthyroidism and some 17 hyperthyroidism-to-ophthalmopathy patients. For independent validation, a separate cohort was made up of 18 to 20 hyperthyroidism patients plus 17 patients who later progressed from hyperthyroidism to ophthalmopathy. T-cell repertoires of thyroid tissue and blood were compared in more than five hyperthyroidism patients. To explore V-J signatures that separate ophthalmopathy from hyperthyroidism, a discovery set of around 97 patients was enrolled, consisting of under 50 with ophthalmopathy and around 60 with stable hyperthyroidism. Following sample collection, hyperthyroidism patients were given methimazole at a starting dose of 30 mg daily, and ophthalmopathy patients were given high-dose intravenous methylprednisolone. General study outcomes and caveats: In validation, the model predicted ophthalmopathy progression with 70.59% sensitivity and approximately 78% specificity; around twelve predicted patients were CT-confirmed with GO in a median of approximately 6.5 months. Ophthalmopathy was separated from stable hyperthyroidism by the 13-signature model with around 89% sensitivity and 81% to 83% specificity in cross-validation and with 80%/75% in the test set. No statistical method was used to set the sample size in advance, and the investigators knew which group each participant was assigned to. Among expanded thyroid clonotypes with frequency above 0.001, most also showed up in blood, which suggests that blood repertoires may reflect the thyroid immune response.

Hyperthyroidism was considered stable if no progression to ophthalmopathy occurred within 18 months of follow-up. Hyperthyroidism patients were newly diagnosed, with disease duration under 2 months, and aged 18 to 65 years. Patients were excluded if they had other autoimmune diseases, uncontrolled infections, pregnancy or lactation. Diagnosis was based on clinical symptoms, serum thyroxine, TRAb, thyroid ultrasound and orbital computed tomography. PBMCs were isolated from more than 8 ml of fresh peripheral blood by Ficoll-Paque density gradient centrifugation. Total RNA was extracted with Trizol reagent and quality-checked on an Agilent 2100 Bioanalyzer. As encoded in the germline V gene, CDR1 is MNHEY while CDR2 is SVGEGT. The CDR3 contains 11 residues, cysteine and phenylalanine counted. Only the CDR3 region is kept as DNA, spanning 33 bases read in frame from base 1. V and J lose 8 bases and 6 bases, and a span of 7 bases separates them.

TCR beta CDR3 regions were amplified from RNA transcripts for repertoire sequencing. The first round was an RT-PCR using HTBI primers with the Qiagen OneStep RT-PCR kit, and this first round was followed by a second-round multiplex PCR, then size selection and purification. The libraries underwent paired-end sequencing with 100 bp reads on an Illumina HiSeq2000. Regarding the original processing steps: SOAPnuke was used for read processing, and reads with adapters, uncalled bases, a mean Phred below 15, or no exact constant-primer or identifier match were discarded. COPE v1.2.5 was used to merge the high-quality paired reads. Each unique nucleotide sequence was treated as a clonotype, and MiTCR v1.1 was used to align the clonotypes to the IMGT TRB V, D and J references. Analysis was restricted to V-J combinations with a frequency above 0.0001, which covered roughly 99% of repertoires. A TCR clonal expansion and chaos score per V-J combination was defined as the ratio of F50 clonal expansion to chaos observed in the TCRdist matrix. Welch's t-statistics and random forest were used to reduce features to approximately 13 V-J combinations, which were fed into a naive Bayes classifier. The Morisita-Horn index was used to measure how similar the thyroid and blood repertoires were. In-frame beta chains were kept once TCRdb had trimmed the public reads at Q25 with fastp and called clones with MiXCR. A single entry per CDR3 protein holds the most common genes and DNA from its merged rows. None of the V and J calls come from the authors' own analysis; TCRdb made them. The sample records 300,000 to 450,000 distinct CDR3 sequences, about a sixth of which are singletons. In total, the top ten clones hold roughly 2.4% of the sample.

The table lists this clonotype with many counts. It has no known antigen specificity. The input lacks base qualities; no much larger clone sits a single base away. The specimen sequenced was peripheral blood. The rearranged segments are TRBV6-2 or TRBV6-3 and TRBJ2-2, with an unclear D gene assignment. The sequence was obtained from an adult woman with stable Graves' hyperthyroidism. The DNA reads as follows: TGTGCCAGCTTGAATGCCGGGGAGCTGTTTTTT. Its protein reads: CASLNAGELFF.